This T cell receptor (beta chain) is drawn from a study of shared clonotypes between healthy human individuals. J gave up 6 bases and V 1 base, and 8 bases lay outside the gene matches. The CDR3 runs 15 residues. CDR1 is MNHEY and CDR2 is SVGAGI in the germline V gene. CD45RO-negative, CCR7-selected cells formed the naive CD8 fraction, which excluded terminally differentiated effector memory CD45RA+ cells. Donors comprised healthy HIV-negative adults lacking recent acute infections or vaccinations. Everyone who donated was a Caucasian adult who lived in Nashville, Tennessee. Execution of the assay was at deep level. Authors' data handling: Junction-only immunoSEQ data arrived without quality scores, meaning filtering differed. Produced via immunoSEQ multiplex PCR; TCRdb's table is partial and in-frame only. From that table come the V and J calls and clone size; the DNA was used to work out D and trimming. The sample has about 820,000 clones, more than 85% seen once.

Material: naive CD8+ T cells sorted from blood. The chain uses TRBV6-5 and TRBJ2-7; 8 bases align to TRBD2. The TCR comes from a man aged 30-40 years in good health. The chain's CDR3 is CASSYYLAGSGEQYF. The CDR3 nucleotides are TGTGCCAGCAGTTACTACCTAGCGGGTTCAGGCGAGCAGTACTTC.